This TCR beta chain was sequenced in a study of T cell changes during pregnancy in multiple sclerosis. Using immunoSEQ multiplex PCR, the repertoire was profiled, and TCRdb retains in-frame clones only, with some absent. The data contain roughly 51,000 clones, 90% to 95% of them seen just once; the ten biggest clones take up around 5%. The sequence was collected from a female donor with multiple sclerosis, enrolled in a pregnancy study. The sample here was CD8+ T cells from peripheral blood mononuclear cells, taken before pregnancy.

Written as DNA, the CDR3 is TGTGCCTGGAGTGTCGGGGGTCCCGAGACCCAGTACTTC. Encoded protein: CAWSVGGPETQYF. The chain combines TRBV30 with TRBJ2-5, with D perhaps TRBD2 (6 bases). Germline V gene sequence: CDR1 GTSNPN, CDR2 SVGIG (reference sequence). V shed 0 bases and J shed 5 bases, with 10 bases lying between them. The CDR3 loop spans 13 amino acids.